The rows below give T cell receptor beta chains drawn from one sample of a study of response to subunit inactivated influenza vaccine. TCRdb passed the RT-PCR reads through MiXCR, listing each CDR3 protein once. The data show more than 700,000 distinct CDR3 sequences, 21% seen once. Source: PBMCs from blood, taken around 5 days after vaccination. Source of these receptors: a man aged 45 to 65 who received an inactivated influenza vaccine. CDR3s include the opening cysteine and the closing phenylalanine or tryptophan. D genes are given only for firm matches. Only part of the rows carry a size: once, few, many, or a class if the clone is expanded.

clone_size	d_call	j_call	v_call	cdr3_nt	cdr3_aa
few	.	TRBJ2-7	TRBV20-1	TGCAGTGCCTCAGGGGCGGCCCTTTACGAGCAGTACTTC	CSASGAALYEQYF
few	TRBD1	TRBJ2-7	TRBV10-3	TGTGCCATCAGTACGACAGGGGAGATCTACGAGCAGTACTTC	CAISTTGEIYEQYF
few	.	TRBJ2-4	TRBV7-9	TGTGCCAGCAGCCCATTAATAGGGGTAGCCAAAAACATTCAGTACTTC	CASSPLIGVAKNIQYF
few	.	TRBJ2-1	TRBV9	TGTGCCAGCAGCGTTGTCACAGGGTCCAATGAGCAGTTCTTC	CASSVVTGSNEQFF
.	.	TRBJ1-2	TRBV5-1	TGCGCCAGCAGCCAAAAAGACAGTTATGGCTACACCTTC	CASSQKDSYGYTF
.	.	TRBJ2-6	TRBV7-8	TGTGCGGAAGGGGGGGAGCGATCTGGGGCCAACGTCCTGACTTTC	CAEGGERSGANVLTF
many	.	TRBJ2-7	TRBV4-2	TGTGCCAGCAGCCAAGATTTTGATGGACCTCCACGAAGAAGGTACTTC	CASSQDFDGPPRRRYF
.	.	TRBJ2-2	TRBV4-2	TGTGCCAGCAGCCAAGATGCCCACACTAGAGGGCTCTTCACCGGGGAGCTGTTTTTT	CASSQDAHTRGLFTGELFF
.	.	TRBJ2-1	TRBV24-1	TGTGCCACCAGTGATTTTTCTCGGGGCAATGAGCAGTTCTTC	CATSDFSRGNEQFF
.	TRBD1	TRBJ1-4	TRBV7-9	TGTGCCAGCAGCGTCTCCGGGACAGGGCATGAAAAACTGTTTTTT	CASSVSGTGHEKLFF
few	.	TRBJ2-1	TRBV20-1	TGCAGTGCTCTTATCTCTTGGAGCAATGAGCAGTTCTTC	CSALISWSNEQFF
.	.	TRBJ1-6	TRBV10-3	TGTGCCATCAGTGGGGCAGGGGATTCACCCCTCCACTTT	CAISGAGDSPLHF
.	.	TRBJ2-2	TRBV15	TGTGCCACCAGCAGAGTCCAGGGCGGCACCGGGGAGCTGTTTTTT	CATSRVQGGTGELFF
few	.	TRBJ2-1	TRBV3-1	TGTGCCAGCAGCCAAGATTACGGGAGCTCCTACAATGAGCAGTTCTTC	CASSQDYGSSYNEQFF
.	.	TRBJ2-1	TRBV7-9	TGTGCCAGCAGACTTAGTACGTTGTCGGGTTATAATGAGCAGTTCTTC	CASRLSTLSGYNEQFF
.	.	TRBJ2-2	TRBV5-4	TGTGCCAGCAGCTTCTTTTCGGTCCCGGGTGGACCAAACACCGGGGAGCTGTTTTTT	CASSFFSVPGGPNTGELFF
few	.	TRBJ2-1	TRBV5-6	TGTGCCAGCAGCTCGAAACTACGGGGATTCAATGAGCAGTTCTTC	CASSSKLRGFNEQFF
few	.	TRBJ1-5	TRBV12-3/TRBV12-4	TGTGCCAGCACCCAAGGGGGTGGCAATCAGCCCCAGCATTTT	CASTQGGGNQPQHF
.	TRBD1	TRBJ2-5	TRBV12-3/TRBV12-4	TGTGCCAGCAGACACAGGGGGCAGGGAGAGACCCAGTACTTC	CASRHRGQGETQYF
.	.	TRBJ2-2	TRBV15	TGTGCCACCAGCGAGGTGGCCACCGGGGAGCTGTTTTTT	CATSEVATGELFF
.	TRBD2	TRBJ2-1	TRBV20-1	TGCAGTGCTAGGCCCCACTCTAGCGGGGTAAGGTACAATGAGCAGTTCTTC	CSARPHSSGVRYNEQFF
.	TRBD2	TRBJ2-1	TRBV11-2	TGTGCCAGCAGCATGGGACTAGCGGGGGGGAAAACTGACAATGAGCAGTTCTTC	CASSMGLAGGKTDNEQFF
few	.	TRBJ2-5	TRBV4-3	TGCGCCAGCAGCCAAGCCGTCGCGGAGACCCAGTACTTC	CASSQAVAETQYF
.	.	TRBJ2-1	TRBV9	TGTGCCAGCAGCGTAGACTATTCGTCCTACAATGAGCAGTTCTTC	CASSVDYSSYNEQFF
.	.	TRBJ2-7	TRBV30	TGTGCCTGGAGTGTAGCGCAAACCTACGAGCAGTACTTC	CAWSVAQTYEQYF
.	TRBD1	TRBJ2-3	TRBV5-1	TGCGCCAGCAGCTCTGGACAGGGGGCCGGCACAGATACGCAGTATTTT	CASSSGQGAGTDTQYF
once	.	TRBJ1-1	TRBV20-1	TGCAGTGCCCTCCGGTGGGGGGTAAAGAACACTGAAGCTTTCTTT	CSALRWGVKNTEAFF
once	.	TRBJ1-2	TRBV27	TGTGCCAGCAGTTTGAGTAGGGGGACTGGCTACACCTTC	CASSLSRGTGYTF
few	.	TRBJ2-2	TRBV29-1	TGCAGCGTTATCGAGAGTCGGGCCGGGGAGCTGTTTTTT	CSVIESRAGELFF
.	TRBD2	TRBJ2-7	TRBV11-2	TGTGCCAGCAGCTTAGATCGGGGGAGGGACTGGCCTTCCTACGAGCAGTACTTC	CASSLDRGRDWPSYEQYF
.	TRBD2	TRBJ2-1	TRBV20-1	TGCAGTGCTAGAGATCTCGCGGGGGAGTACAATGAGCAGTTCTTC	CSARDLAGEYNEQFF
once	.	TRBJ1-1	TRBV12-3/TRBV12-4	TGTGCCAGCACCCCCCGAGCCCGGGGGCGGATGACTGAAGCTTTCTTT	CASTPRARGRMTEAFF
.	.	TRBJ1-4	TRBV28	TGTGCCAGCAGCAATGGTGCCCGAAAACTGTTTTTT	CASSNGARKLFF
few	.	TRBJ2-2	TRBV10-3	TGTGCCATCAGTGAGCCAGGGCCCACCTCCGCCGGGGAGCTGTTTTTT	CAISEPGPTSAGELFF
few	TRBD1	TRBJ1-5	TRBV28	TGTGCCAGCAAATATCGGGACAGTTATAGCAATCAGCCCCAGCATTTT	CASKYRDSYSNQPQHF
.	.	TRBJ1-6	TRBV20-1	TGCAGTGCTAGCTTGGGGTGGAACTCACCCCTCCACTTT	CSASLGWNSPLHF
.	.	TRBJ2-5	TRBV5-6	TGTGCCAGCAGCACTCGACAGGGAGGTCGGGAGACCCAGTACTTC	CASSTRQGGRETQYF
.	.	TRBJ2-4	TRBV6-5	TGTGCCAGCAGTTACGGGGGTCAGCGAAACATTCAGTACTTC	CASSYGGQRNIQYF
few	.	TRBJ2-1	TRBV15	TGTGCCACCAGCAGAGTCCGGGGACCGTCCAATGAGCAGTTCTTC	CATSRVRGPSNEQFF
many	.	TRBJ1-2	TRBV6-1	TGTGCCAGCAGTGAAGGACGGCTGGTAGGAAATAGCTATGGCTACACCTTC	CASSEGRLVGNSYGYTF
few	TRBD1	TRBJ2-1	TRBV12-3/TRBV12-4	TGTGCCAGCAGCCAAGGGACAGGGGTTTACAATGAGCAGTTCTTC	CASSQGTGVYNEQFF
few	.	TRBJ2-7	TRBV7-9	TGTGCCAGCAGCGGGACCGGGGGCGCGGGGGAGCAGTACTTC	CASSGTGGAGEQYF
few	.	TRBJ1-4	TRBV6-5	TGTGCCAGCAGTTACGATCGATCCGCCTCTAATGAAAAACTGTTTTTT	CASSYDRSASNEKLFF
many	TRBD1	TRBJ1-2	TRBV7-2	TGTGCCAGCAGCAGACAGGGAATAAACTATGGCTACACCTTC	CASSRQGINYGYTF
.	.	TRBJ2-7	TRBV15	TGTGCCACCAGCTCGACCTCCGGGATAGCCTACGAGCAGTACTTC	CATSSTSGIAYEQYF
.	TRBD1	TRBJ2-3	TRBV6-1	TGTGCCAGCAGCCCTTCGTTCCGGACAGGGCAAGATACGCAGTATTTT	CASSPSFRTGQDTQYF
.	TRBD2	TRBJ2-7	TRBV7-8	TGTGCCAGCAGCTTCGCGACTAGCGGGGTACCCTACGAGCAGTACTTC	CASSFATSGVPYEQYF
.	TRBD2	TRBJ2-5	TRBV10-3	TGTGCCGGCCAGAGCGGGGTCCAAGAGACCCAGTACTTC	CAGQSGVQETQYF
few	.	TRBJ1-4	TRBV14	TGTGCCAGCAGCAAAAATCCGACGGATACGGTCTCTAAACTGTTTTTT	CASSKNPTDTVSKLFF
.	.	TRBJ2-2	TRBV6-2/TRBV6-3	TGTGCCAGCAGATACCCCCTAGTGGGGACCGGGGAGCTGTTTTTT	CASRYPLVGTGELFF
.	.	TRBJ1-3	TRBV5-1	TGCGCCAGCAGCTTGGGGGACCGCGCTGGAAACACCATATATTTT	CASSLGDRAGNTIYF
few	.	TRBJ1-2	TRBV20-1	TGCAGTGCTAGTAGGGACCTTCATGGCTACACCTTC	CSASRDLHGYTF
few	TRBD1	TRBJ1-1	TRBV12-3/TRBV12-4	TGTGCCAGCAGCGAGACAGGGGTGGGCACTGAAGCTTTCTTT	CASSETGVGTEAFF